The 5 T cell receptor beta chains in this list originate from one sample, sequenced in a study of lymphopenia after photon versus proton radiotherapy. Repertoires were generated with immunoSEQ multiplex PCR, while TCRdb's copy carries only in-frame clones and drops some. The sample includes 25,000 to 35,000 clones, about nine tenths seen only once; the top ten take around 6.5%. Material: peripheral blood, obtained from a patient treated with photon-based radiotherapy. These TCRs come from a woman between 50 and 59 years old with pancreatic cancer.

This clone occurred a few times. This chain links TRBV9 with TRBJ2-1; 10 bases agree with TRBD2. This CDR3 has 16 amino acids. After removal of 0 bases from V and 2 bases from J, the junction contained 2 bases not matched to a gene. CDR1 is SGDLS and CDR2 is YYNGEE in the germline V gene. CDR3 protein: CASSVGSGRAYNEQFF. CDR3 DNA sequence: TGTGCCAGCAGCGTAGGGAGCGGGAGGGCCTACAATGAGCAGTTCTTC.

V is TRBV27 and J is TRBJ2-1; TRBD2 agrees at 9 bases. There are 15 residues in the CDR3. Germline CDR1 MNHEY, CDR2 SMNVEV (reference sequence). Unmatched junction bases numbered 9, after V lost 6 bases and J lost 6 bases. The CDR3 protein is CASSPPGLAINEQFF. The CDR3 DNA sequence: TGTGCCAGCAGCCCCCCGGGACTAGCCATCAATGAGCAGTTCTTC.

The V and J genes are TRBV6-5 and TRBJ1-3, with TRBD1 matching 10 bases. The CDR3 covers 15 residues. In germline, CDR1 is MNHEY, CDR2 SVGAGI. J was trimmed by 3 bases and V by 5 bases; bases with no gene match: 4. CDR3 DNA sequence: TGTGCCAGCAGTCCGACAGGGGGCTATGGAAACACCATATATTTT. This encodes CASSPTGGYGNTIYF.

This rearrangement joins TRBV6-6 to TRBJ1-6, with D perhaps matching TRBD1 (5 bases). V was cut by 9 bases and J by 7 bases, with 13 bases left in between. Germline values: CDR1 MNHNY, CDR2 SVGAGI (reference sequence). The CDR3 spans 13 residues. CDR3 DNA sequence: TGTGCCAGTCAAAGGGGTGACAATTCACCCCTCCACTTT. It specifies CASQRGDNSPLHF.

The rearrangement uses TRBV6-1 and TRBJ1-5; 7 bases are a match to TRBD1. Germline V gene data show CDR1 as MNHNS and CDR2 as SASEGT. CDR3 size: 15 residues. V trimming: 5 bases; J trimming: 0 bases; junction bases outside the gene matches: 4. CDR3 sequence (DNA): TGTGCCAGCAGTTTTACAGGGGATAGCAATCAGCCCCAGCATTTT. It encodes CASSFTGDSNQPQHF.